This T cell receptor beta chain was retrieved from a study of cytomegalovirus exposure and HLA in healthy donors (dated by TCRdb to 2017 to 2019). Study-wide context: An earlier analysis of approximately 640 of the donors reported 250 to 350 Gb of sequence data and roughly 110 million unique TCR beta sequences from 150 million to 200 million T cells. Using immunosequencing, the study profiled T cell repertoires from 500 to 800 subjects and related those repertoires to cytomegalovirus serostatus. Class I and class II HLA loci were covered by the typing at four-digit resolution. An earlier analysis of several hundred of the donors applied high-throughput TCR beta sequencing to assess whether each TCR beta V gene segment acted as functional or pseudogenic. A separate validation cohort of about 110 different subjects was used in addition to the roughly 620-subject first cohort. The number of typed donors differed by locus: roughly 629-640 for A, B, C, DRB1 and DQB1; approximately 520 for DQA1; roughly 600 for DPA1; and about 470 for DPB1. To predict cytomegalovirus infection status, the study brought together high-throughput TCR immunosequencing, statistical association of individual TCRs with disease status, and machine learning. Roughly 5 DR-DQ haplotypes were handled as single units for association and clustering, since linkage in the cohort was strong. The study was designed to test whether signatures of past pathogen exposure could be identified by cataloging public T cell receptors. Donor age, sex, ethnicity and CMV serostatus were collected together with the repertoire data. Of the roughly 390 genotyped donors, over 70% fell in the genetic ancestry cluster associated with self-reported Caucasian donors. In a later analysis, previously published TCR beta repertoires from 500 to 750 donors were re-analyzed and high-resolution HLA genotyping was added so that TCR occurrence patterns could be studied. Roughly 300 gigabases of sequencing data and around 80 million unique TCR sequences made up an early release that covered roughly 670 HLA-typed donors. Genome-wide SNP genotypes for about 60% of the roughly 700 donors were used in a later genetic analysis, which treated that subset as a discovery cohort. On average, about 200,000 unique TCR beta nucleotide sequences were sequenced per donor among a few hundred genotyped donors of the cohort, with about 19% of those sequences being non-productive. All discovery cohort repertoires had been generated using a single sequencing platform. The later analysis used no new phenotypic data to find candidate immune exposures, relying instead on TCR beta sequences and their occurrence across donors.

Comments on this clone: Which antigen it targets is not known. The input lacks base qualities; no much larger clone sits a single base away.

The CDR3 holds 18 amino acids from the cysteine to the phenylalanine. The entry retains the CDR3 DNA only, 54 bases that are in frame from base 1. The germline V gene specifies LGHNA as CDR1 and YSLEER as CDR2. V loses 4 bases at its end and J loses 0 bases; junction bases beyond the gene matches: 8. Preparation of the library involved the immunoSEQ multiplex PCR assay. The multiplex PCR relied on a mix of 60 forward primers for TCR Vbeta segments and 13 reverse primers for TCR Jbeta segments. The CDR3 region of rearranged TCR beta genes was amplified from genomic DNA with a multiplex PCR assay. The amplified TCR beta libraries were sequenced on the Illumina HiSeq System as 87-base-pair reads. The published analysis was carried out like this. Across the 500 to 850 repertoires, a later analysis counted roughly 77 million unique TCR beta chains, approximately 10 million of which were shared by at least two donors. A nearest-neighbor algorithm error-corrected the raw reads and collapsed the reads into unique sequences, merging closely related sequences to remove PCR and sequencing errors. To assign V, D and J gene segments, CDR3 sequences were aligned to IMGT reference sequences. For a sequence to be retained, a match of at least six nucleotides was required to both a V gene segment and a J gene segment. Rearrangements were called productive when the CDR3 lacked stop codons and stayed in frame with V and J; all others were non-productive. Following IMGT convention, CDR3 was defined as the stretch from the second conserved V-encoded cysteine up to the conserved J-encoded phenylalanine. The earlier analysis of 587 of the donors excluded sequences that lacked an unambiguous match to a single V gene segment. An earlier analysis of some 610 of the donors called V segments functional above 56.7% productive rearrangements and segregating when the between-donor standard deviation exceeded 5%. A statistical classification framework was developed to diagnose cytomegalovirus status using the catalog of TCR beta chain sequences. In a later analysis, TCR nucleotide sequences were compared against IMGT/GENE-DB human TR gene sequences so that V and J genes could be assigned. The TCRdist pipeline was used in a later analysis to assign CDR3 sequences and most-parsimonious VDJ recombination scenarios. A later analysis defined each TCR beta chain by its CDR3 amino acid sequence plus V-gene family, and excluded reads lacking a unique V-gene family. In a later analysis, 550 to 650 highly shared, low-generation-probability nucleotide sequences were removed to address suspected cross-contamination and a sequencing artifact. A later analysis calculated a clonal expansion index for each public chain from normalized within-repertoire ranks of inferred template counts. In a later analysis, generation probabilities were computed with a VDJ recombination model fitted to out-of-frame rearrangements, and the resulting probabilities were checked against IGoR. In a later analysis, hypergeometric tests were used to score TCR-TCR, TCR-HLA and TCR-CMV co-occurrence, with a repertoire-size bias correction applied to TCR pairs. To estimate false discovery rates, a later analysis permuted the HLA or CMV assignments 20 times. In a later analysis, co-occurring TCRs were grouped using DBSCAN, with TCRdist sequence similarity added in when clustering inside HLA-allele-positive subsets. Repertoires with fewer than 30,000 or more than 120,000 public chains, plus five repertoires with anomalous nucleotide sharing, were excluded from co-occurrence clustering. TCRdb obtained this table from immuneACCESS and retained in-frame rearrangements with V and J assigned. These tables miss some clones; where compared with another copy, unresolved V genes account for less than half of the shortfall, and the remainder is unexplained. V and J calls plus clone size are reproduced from that table; the DNA served to infer D and trimming. The sample table contains under 60,000 clones; only one count was recorded for around 77% of them. The top ten clones comprise roughly 3.4% of the sample.

The cohort consisted of 600 to 750 healthy bone marrow donors. Cohort members were all nominally healthy when sampled, although unrecorded immune exposures were likely present. The donor was CMV seropositive and was included in the group of 289 seropositive cohort members. Every donor gave a peripheral blood sample, and the peripheral blood mononuclear cells from that sample were used for TCR beta sequencing. Genomic DNA was extracted from the blood cell samples with the Qiagen DNeasy Blood Extraction Kit. General conclusions and limits of the study: Some IMGT-functional V segments, including TRBV6-2 and TRBV6-3, could not be told apart with the 87-base-pair reads, so those segments were excluded. A few of the identified cytomegalovirus-associated TCR beta chains were confirmed in vitro to be specific for cytomegalovirus antigens. When HLA alleles, especially DR and DQ, strongly co-occurred, attributing TCR associations to individual alleles was difficult. According to a later analysis, parvovirus B19, influenza, CMV and Epstein-Barr virus appeared linked to several top co-occurrence clusters. Presence/absence analyses assumed roughly uniform sequencing depth across donors, an assumption that may not hold. According to a later genetic analysis, donors in an Asian-associated ancestry cluster had fewer N-insertions in productive TCRs than the roughly 670-donor mean. Because HLA typing was missing for some donors at each locus, association tests included only the typed subset. In a later analysis, the rate of TCR association differed among HLA loci, with DRB1 alleles having the most associated TCRs and HLA-C alleles having the fewest. Correlated functional status among segregating V segments might reflect linkage disequilibrium, but an unknown experimental factor could not be ruled out. In an earlier analysis of 587 of the donors, most TCR beta V segments appeared in productive rearrangements about 90% or about 30% of the time, broadly matching IMGT annotations. Only TCR beta chains were sequenced in this cohort, and the absence of alpha or paired-chain data limited detectable features. According to the authors, the approach could potentially be generalized to other disease states and immunological phenotypes. An association between a missense DCLRE1C variant and V-gene and J-gene trimming of TCR beta chains was found in a later genetic analysis and replicated in an independent cohort. While some public TCRs were present in many individuals, most TCR sequences turned up only very rarely across donors. A later analysis associated roughly 17,000 TCR beta sequences with specific HLA alleles at a false discovery rate of 0.05. In a later analysis, HLA-associated TCR beta chains were found to be more clonally expanded and to have lower generation probabilities than equally common non-associated chains. Most CMV-associated TCR beta chains appeared to be HLA-restricted in a later analysis, and the HLA associations seemed to be driven largely by CMV exposure. A group of highly shared sequence variants was considered likely to be a technical artifact of the sequencing pipeline. In both the original and validation cohorts, the classifier was reported to diagnose cytomegalovirus status with high specificity and sensitivity. The only immune exposure information available for the cohort was CMV serostatus. The study listed 164 TCR beta chains as associated with cytomegalovirus. Because counts were too low, about 18 rarely observed V segments, including chromosome 9 orphons, were left out of the earlier analysis of 587 of the donors. A further reported finding was that TCR beta sequences accurately predicted the HLA-A and HLA-B alleles for most subjects in the first cohort.

The sequencing sample was made of PBMCs. This receptor was taken from a middle-aged woman in good health and CMV-seropositive. In this chain, TRBV4-3 is recombined with TRBJ2-5; 13 junctional bases match TRBD2. The DNA sequence is given as TGCGCCAGCAGCCTCCCGGGACTAGCGGGGAAACACCAAGAGACCCAGTACTTC. Its protein product is CASSLPGLAGKHQETQYF.